This T cell receptor (beta chain) emerged from a study of OX40 agonist ivuxolimab in advanced cancers. Study context: Those enrolled were approximately 83% male, with a mean age of about 66 years and ages from about 20 to 90.

Using immunoSEQ multiplex PCR, the repertoire was profiled, and TCRdb retains in-frame clones only, with some absent. Found here are fewer than 85,000 clones, approximately 82% of them singletons; the top ten hold roughly 0.8%. Trimming took 1 base from V and 1 from J, leaving 17 bases between them. Germline V gene data show CDR1 as SGHAT and CDR2 as FQNNGV. The CDR3 loop spans 18 amino acids. The genes are TRBV11-2 and TRBJ2-1, with D perhaps TRBD2 (6 bases). The sample here was CD4+ or CD8+ T cells sorted from blood, taken in a trial of the OX40 agonist ivuxolimab. The clonotype originates from an adult with an advanced solid tumor such as melanoma, head and neck, liver or kidney cancer. CDR3 sequence: CASSLGGGRRASYNEQFF. The DNA of the CDR3 is TGTGCCAGCAGCTTAGGTGGTGGTCGGAGGGCATCCTACAATGAGCAGTTCTTC.